Listed below are T cell receptor beta chains from one sample, sequenced in a study of blood T cell repertoires in COVID-19. Using immunoSEQ multiplex PCR, the repertoire was profiled, and TCRdb retains in-frame clones only, with some absent. The profile shows 110,000 to 150,000 clones, approximately 78% of them singletons. The specimen sequenced was PBMCs or T cells enriched from blood (not recorded which). Every receptor here comes from a woman in her forties or fifties who had recovered from COVID-19. Each CDR3 is given with its conserved first and last residue. The order of the fields is clone size, CDR3 length, V gene, J gene, D gene, CDR3 DNA, CDR3 protein. D genes are given only for firm matches. Clone size is shown for a subset of rows, as once, few, many or a class of expanded clone.

>-|15|TRBV5-1|TRBJ1-1|-
TGCGCCAGCAGCTTGTCTGGGGGGGGTTACACTGAAGCTTTCTTT
CASSLSGGGYTEAFF
>once|16|TRBV6-1|TRBJ2-3|-
TGTGCCAGCAGTGGATGGTGGGCAGGGGGCACAGATACGCAGTATTTT
CASSGWWAGGTDTQYF
>-|16|TRBV5-8|TRBJ1-3|-
TGTGCCAGCAGCTTGGGTCTGGCAGGCGCTGGAAACACCATATATTTT
CASSLGLAGAGNTIYF
>-|13|TRBV18|TRBJ1-2|-
TGTGCCAGCGAACCCACCCCCAGCTATGGCTACACCTTC
CASEPTPSYGYTF
>-|16|TRBV18|TRBJ2-5|-
TGTGCCAGCTCACCCTCTCTCGGGTATTCGGAGGAGACCCAGTACTTC
CASSPSLGYSEETQYF
>-|17|TRBV14|TRBJ2-3|-
TGTGCCAGCAGCCAAGATCGGCAGGGAACTGGCACAGATACGCAGTATTTT
CASSQDRQGTGTDTQYF
>-|16|TRBV18|TRBJ1-2|TRBD1
TGTGCCAGCTCGGGAAGGTCGTACAGGGGGGACTATGGCTACACCTTC
CASSGRSYRGDYGYTF
>few|15|TRBV19|TRBJ1-1|-
TGTGCCTCCAAACAGCCGGGGGACGGTGGGACTGAAGCTTTCTTT
CASKQPGDGGTEAFF
>-|15|TRBV9|TRBJ1-6|TRBD1
TGTGCCAGCAGCGTAGCCGGGACAGGGGAATCACCCCTCCACTTT
CASSVAGTGESPLHF
>-|10|TRBV6-5|TRBJ2-7|-
TGTGCCAGCATTTACCGGGAGCAGTACTTC
CASIYREQYF
>-|15|TRBV6-1|TRBJ1-4|-
TGTGCCAGCAGTGAAGCCCTCGCAACTAATGAAAAACTGTTTTTT
CASSEALATNEKLFF
>-|19|TRBV27|TRBJ1-5|-
TGTGCCAGCAGTTTATCTTCCCCTGGGACTCCCCTTGGCAATCAGCCCCAGCATTTT
CASSLSSPGTPLGNQPQHF
>-|15|TRBV28|TRBJ1-2|TRBD1
TGTGCCAGCAGTCCCACAGGGGGAGGTAGCTATGGCTACACCTTC
CASSPTGGGSYGYTF
>-|14|TRBV19|TRBJ1-5|TRBD1
TGTGCCAGTAGTAAGAGGGGGCAGAATCAGCCCCAGCATTTT
CASSKRGQNQPQHF
>-|13|TRBV7-2|TRBJ1-5|-
TGTGCCAGCCGAGGCGCGAGCAATCAGCCCCAGCATTTT
CASRGASNQPQHF
>-|11|TRBV28|TRBJ1-2|-
TGTGCCAGCACCCAGTACTATGGCTACACCTTC
CASTQYYGYTF
>-|14|TRBV9|TRBJ1-2|-
TGTGCCAGCAGCCCAAGAGGAGGGAACTATGGCTACACCTTC
CASSPRGGNYGYTF
>few|12|TRBV29-1|TRBJ1-3|-
TGCAGCGTCGCCAAAGGGGGGGGTACTATATATTTT
CSVAKGGGTIYF
>-|14|TRBV5-5|TRBJ1-2|-
TGTGCCAGCAGCTTGGGTTCGGGAAACTATGGCTACACCTTC
CASSLGSGNYGYTF
>-|18|TRBV28|TRBJ2-7|TRBD2
TGTGCCAGCAGATTCCCCGTGGCGGGACTAGGGGGGGCCTACGAGCAGTACTTC
CASRFPVAGLGGAYEQYF
>-|13|TRBV15|TRBJ1-3|-
TGTGCCACCAGTATAATCAGCGGCAACACCATATATTTT
CATSIISGNTIYF
>once|13|TRBV28|TRBJ2-6|-
TGTGCCAGCACGGGCTCTGGGGCCAACGTCCTGACTTTC
CASTGSGANVLTF
>-|14|TRBV13|TRBJ1-1|-
TGTGCCAGCAGCCATAGGACATCCTACACTGAAGCTTTCTTT
CASSHRTSYTEAFF
>-|15|TRBV29-1|TRBJ2-5|TRBD2
TGCAGCGGAGGACTAGCGGGGGGGCCAGGAGAGACCCAGTACTTC
CSGGLAGGPGETQYF
>-|14|TRBV4-1|TRBJ2-1|-
TGCGCCAGCAGCCAAGTAAGGGGCACGAATGAGCAGTTCTTC
CASSQVRGTNEQFF
>-|13|TRBV7-9|TRBJ1-1|-
TGTGCCAGCAGCTCTTTACCGGGGACTGAAGCTTTCTTT
CASSSLPGTEAFF
>once|17|TRBV4-1|TRBJ2-5|-
TGCGCCAGCAGCCAAGTTGCGGGGGCAGTACTACAAGAGACCCAGTACTTC
CASSQVAGAVLQETQYF
>-|18|TRBV7-9|TRBJ2-4|-
TGTGCCAGCAGCTTACGGCGGAAAGCGACAGAGTTTAAAAACATTCAGTACTTC
CASSLRRKATEFKNIQYF
>once|16|TRBV4-1|TRBJ1-1|TRBD1
TGCGCCAGCAGCCAACCCGGGGACAGGGTGAACACTGAAGCTTTCTTT
CASSQPGDRVNTEAFF
>once|14|TRBV6-5|TRBJ1-2|TRBD1
TGTGCCAGCTTGGGGACAGGGAATAACTATGGCTACACCTTC
CASLGTGNNYGYTF
>-|12|TRBV28|TRBJ1-1|-
TGTGCCACCAACGCAAGTCCGGGTGAGGCTTTCTTT
CATNASPGEAFF
>-|15|TRBV11-1|TRBJ2-2|-
TGTGCCAGCAGCGCTCGGACAGTTGGGACCGGGGAGCTGTTTTTT
CASSARTVGTGELFF
>-|12|TRBV28|TRBJ1-2|-
TGTGCCAGCAGTTTATGGAGCGATGGCTACACCTTC
CASSLWSDGYTF
>few|14|TRBV29-1|TRBJ1-5|-
TGCAGCGCTGCGACAGGCCGGAGTGATCGGCCCCAGCATTTT
CSAATGRSDRPQHF
>-|14|TRBV29-1|TRBJ1-1|-
TGCAGCGTTGAAGGGACACCGATGAACACTGAAGCTTTCTTT
CSVEGTPMNTEAFF
>-|16|TRBV7-9|TRBJ2-7|TRBD2
TGTGCCAGCAGCTTAGGCCTAGCGGGGACGTCTACGAAGCAGTACTTC
CASSLGLAGTSTKQYF
>-|15|TRBV19|TRBJ2-5|TRBD1
TGTGCCAGTAGGACCGGGACAGGGGGCGGAAAGGCCCAGTACTTC
CASRTGTGGGKAQYF
>-|15|TRBV7-2|TRBJ1-5|-
TGTGCCAGCAGCTTAGTCGGGGATGGCAATCAGCCCCAGCATTTT
CASSLVGDGNQPQHF
>few|14|TRBV28|TRBJ1-2|-
TGTGCCAGCAGTTTGGCAGTAAGAAACTATGGCTACACCTTC
CASSLAVRNYGYTF
>-|15|TRBV28|TRBJ1-3|TRBD1
TGTGCCAGCAGCCACGACAGGGGGACGGGAAACACCATATATTTT
CASSHDRGTGNTIYF
>few|15|TRBV19|TRBJ1-3|-
TGTGCCAGTAGTGTTACCGGGAGTTCTGGAAACACCATATATTTT
CASSVTGSSGNTIYF
>-|15|TRBV7-9|TRBJ1-2|TRBD1
TGTGCCAGCAGCCCATGGGACAGGGAATATTCTGGCTACACCTTC
CASSPWDREYSGYTF
>-|15|TRBV25-1|TRBJ1-2|TRBD1
TGTGCCAGCACCCTTTGGGTGGACAGGGAGTATGGCTACACCTTC
CASTLWVDREYGYTF